This TCR beta chain was found in a study of blood T cells in healthy people across ages. The study, taken as a whole, reports: Strong correlation linked observed beta diversity and percent naive T cells.

Regarding this clonotype: The target antigen is unknown. A junction end diverges from the germline sequence, so it may reflect a read error.

In germline, CDR1 is SEHNR, CDR2 FQNEAQ (reference sequence). The CDR3 is 17 residues long. It was with a sample-barcoded 5' primer and a J-beta primer mix that a second PCR of roughly 6 to 12 cycles was run. TCRdb processed the 5' RACE reads anew with MiXCR; each CDR3 protein has one entry. In the table there are roughly 1.5 million distinct CDR3 sequences, less than 45% of which are singletons. This receptor was taken from a woman aged 18-29 years in good health. What was sequenced was blood. The chain joins TRBV7-9 to TRBJ2-3; 7 bases match TRBD1. The CDR3 DNA sequence: TGTGCCGGCAGCTTAGCGCTCATGACAGGGAGCACAGATACGCAGTATTTT. It yields the protein CAGSLALMTGSTDTQYF.